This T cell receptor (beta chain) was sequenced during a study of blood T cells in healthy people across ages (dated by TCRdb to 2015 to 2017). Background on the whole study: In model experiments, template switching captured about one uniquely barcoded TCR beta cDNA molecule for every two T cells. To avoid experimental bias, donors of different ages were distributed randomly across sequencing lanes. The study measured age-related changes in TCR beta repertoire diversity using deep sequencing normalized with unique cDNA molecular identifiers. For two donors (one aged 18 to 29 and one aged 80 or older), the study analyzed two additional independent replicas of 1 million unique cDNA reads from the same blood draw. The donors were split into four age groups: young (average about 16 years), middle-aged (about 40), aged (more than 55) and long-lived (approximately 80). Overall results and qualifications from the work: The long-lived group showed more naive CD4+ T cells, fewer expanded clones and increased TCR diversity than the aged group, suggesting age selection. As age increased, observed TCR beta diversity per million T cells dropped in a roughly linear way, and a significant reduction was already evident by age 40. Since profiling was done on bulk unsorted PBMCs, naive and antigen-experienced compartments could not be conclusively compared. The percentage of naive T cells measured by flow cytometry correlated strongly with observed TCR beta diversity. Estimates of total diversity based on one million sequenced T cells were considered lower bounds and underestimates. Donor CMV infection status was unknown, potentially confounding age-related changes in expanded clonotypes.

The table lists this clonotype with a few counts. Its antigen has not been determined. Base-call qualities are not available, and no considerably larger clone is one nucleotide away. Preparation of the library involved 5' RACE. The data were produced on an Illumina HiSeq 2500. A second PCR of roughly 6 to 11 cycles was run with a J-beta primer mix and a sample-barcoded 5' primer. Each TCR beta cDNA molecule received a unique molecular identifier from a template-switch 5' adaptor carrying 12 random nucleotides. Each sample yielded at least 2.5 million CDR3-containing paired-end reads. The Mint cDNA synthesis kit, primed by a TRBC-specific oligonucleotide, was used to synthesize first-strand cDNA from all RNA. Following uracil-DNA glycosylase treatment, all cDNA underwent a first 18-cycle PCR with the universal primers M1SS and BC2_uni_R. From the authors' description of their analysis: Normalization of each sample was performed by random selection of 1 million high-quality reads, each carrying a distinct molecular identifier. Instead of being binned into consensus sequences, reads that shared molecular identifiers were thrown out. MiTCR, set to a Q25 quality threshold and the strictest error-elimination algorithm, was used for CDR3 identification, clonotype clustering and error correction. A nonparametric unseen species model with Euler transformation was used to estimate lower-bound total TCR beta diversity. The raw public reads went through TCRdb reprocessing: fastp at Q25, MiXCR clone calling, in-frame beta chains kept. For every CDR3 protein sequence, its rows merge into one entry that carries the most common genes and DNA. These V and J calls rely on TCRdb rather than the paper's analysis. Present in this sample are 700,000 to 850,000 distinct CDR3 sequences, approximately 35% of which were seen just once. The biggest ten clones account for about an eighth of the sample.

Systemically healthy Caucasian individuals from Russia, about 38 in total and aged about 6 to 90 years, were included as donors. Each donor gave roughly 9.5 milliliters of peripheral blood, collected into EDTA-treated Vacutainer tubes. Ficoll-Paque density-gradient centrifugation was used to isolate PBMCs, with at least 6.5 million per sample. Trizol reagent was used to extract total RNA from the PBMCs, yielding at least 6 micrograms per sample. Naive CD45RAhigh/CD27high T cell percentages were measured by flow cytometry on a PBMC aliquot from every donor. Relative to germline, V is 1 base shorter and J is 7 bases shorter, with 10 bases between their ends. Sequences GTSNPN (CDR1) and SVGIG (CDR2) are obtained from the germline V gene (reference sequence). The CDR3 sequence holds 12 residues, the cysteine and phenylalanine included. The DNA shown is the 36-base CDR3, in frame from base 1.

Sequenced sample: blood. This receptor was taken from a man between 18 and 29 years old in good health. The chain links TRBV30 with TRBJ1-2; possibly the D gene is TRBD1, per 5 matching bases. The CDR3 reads CAWSGGTAGYTF. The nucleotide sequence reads TGTGCCTGGAGTGGCGGGACGGCTGGCTACACCTTC. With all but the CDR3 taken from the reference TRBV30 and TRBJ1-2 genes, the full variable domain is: SQTIHQWPATLVQPVGSPLSLECTVEGTSNPNLYWYRQAAGRGLQLLFYSVGIGQISSEVPQNLSASRPQDRQFILSSKKLLLSDSGFYLCAWSGGTAGYTFGSGTRLTVV.